The 26 T cell receptor beta chains below come from one sample, sequenced in a study of blood T cell repertoires in COVID-19. Data came from immunoSEQ multiplex PCR; TCRdb stores just in-frame clones and leaves some out. The sample records a few hundred thousand clones, around 90% being singletons. Sequencing used PBMCs or T cells enriched from blood (not recorded which). Receptor source: a young man with acute COVID-19.

This clone was observed a few times. The chain combines TRBV29-1 with TRBJ2-1; D perhaps matches TRBD2 (6 bases). Germline CDR1 is SQVTM and CDR2 is ANQGSEA. CDR3 length equals 15 residues. The ends were cut back, 6 bases at V and 6 bases at J, with 21 bases in the middle. The CDR3 spells CSVSAFTEGRNEQFF. The DNA of the CDR3 is TGCAGCGTCTCAGCCTTCACGGAGGGCCGCAATGAGCAGTTCTTC.

The DNA of the CDR3 is TGTGCCAGCAGGACGGACAGCTCCTACGAGCAGTACTTC. Encoded protein: CASRTDSSYEQYF. The J gene is TRBJ2-7, the V gene TRBV6-6, with D possibly being TRBD1 (6 bases). This CDR3 is built from 13 residues. Trimming removed 6 bases at V and 0 bases at J, with 9 bases between. Germline-derived CDR1 and CDR2 are MNHNY and SVGAGI (reference sequence).

The V and J genes are TRBV7-2 and TRBJ2-1; D is uncertain. The CDR3 has 13 residues. V lost 1 base to trimming and J lost 3 bases, with 4 bases between them. Germline-derived CDR1 and CDR2 are SGHTA and FQGNSA. The DNA of the CDR3 is TGTGCCAGCAGCTTAGGGAGCTACAATGAGCAGTTCTTC. It encodes CASSLGSYNEQFF. Together with reference TRBV7-2 and TRBJ2-1, the CDR3 gives the full variable domain: GAGVSQSPSNKVTEKGKDVELRCDPISGHTALYWYRQSLGQGLEFLIYFQGNSAPDKSGLPSDRFSAERTGGSVSTLTIQRTQQEDSAVYLCASSLGSYNEQFFGPGTRLTVL.

The V and J genes are TRBV6-5 and TRBJ2-2; D perhaps matches TRBD2 (5 bases). The CDR3 covers 16 residues. Trimming stripped 0 bases from V and 6 bases from J, with 14 bases between. CDR1 is MNHEY, CDR2 SVGAGI, per germline. The CDR3 nucleotides read TGTGCCAGCAGTTACTCGGCCGACTTCGGGGCCGGGGAGCTGTTTTTT. This codes for CASSYSADFGAGELFF.

This chain uses TRBV28 with TRBJ2-1; 7 bases agree with TRBD2. In germline, CDR1 is MDHEN, CDR2 SYDVKM. Unmatched junction bases numbered 15, after V lost 9 bases and J lost 7 bases. This CDR3 region has 15 residues. The DNA for the CDR3 is TGTGCCAGTACAGAGGCGGGAGTCCGGGGTAATGAGCAGTTCTTC. It translates to CASTEAGVRGNEQFF. The variable domain in full, with the rest retrieved from reference TRBV28 and TRBJ2-1, is DVKVTQSSRYLVKRTGEKVFLECVQDMDHENMFWYRQDPGLGLRLIYFSYDVKMKEKGDIPEGYSVSREKKERFSLILESASTNQTSMYLCASTEAGVRGNEQFFGPGTRLTVL.

This clone occurred once. V gene TRBV6-5 combines with J gene TRBJ2-7; 10 positions agree with TRBD1. From germline, CDR1 is MNHEY and CDR2 SVGAGI. CDR3 length: 16 residues. The junction had 13 bases not matched to a gene; V was cut back by 4 bases and J by 7 bases. This CDR3 reads CASSSQRGTGEGEQYF. The DNA of the CDR3 is TGTGCCAGCAGTTCCCAAAGGGGGACAGGGGAAGGGGAGCAGTACTTC.

In this sample, this clone turned up once. The chain couples TRBV7-2 to TRBJ1-3, with a tentative D call TRBD1 (5 bases). Germline CDR1 and CDR2: SGHTA and FQGNSA. This CDR3 is built from 17 residues. Trimming stripped 1 base from V and 0 bases from J, with 13 bases between. The CDR3 DNA reads as TGTGCCAGCAGCTTAGAGATTCGACAGAGCTCTGGAAACACCATATATTTT. It encodes CASSLEIRQSSGNTIYF.

The chain links TRBV28 to TRBJ1-4; the D is unclear. The germline gives CDR1 MDHEN, CDR2 SYDVKM. The CDR3 totals 15 residues. V dropped 6 bases and J dropped 0 bases, with 11 bases sitting between them. The CDR3 region is CASSPSLATNEKLFF. CDR3 in DNA: TGTGCCAGCAGCCCTAGCCTTGCAACTAATGAAAAACTGTTTTTT.

The chain couples TRBV9 to TRBJ2-5, with D possibly being TRBD1 (7 bases). Germline CDR1 and CDR2: SGDLS and YYNGEE. Trimming pared 4 bases from V and 2 bases from J, leaving 24 bases between. The CDR3 extends over 18 amino acids. CDR3 DNA sequence: TGTGCCAGCAGCTTTAGAGATAGCCCAGGGGGAGGACAAGAGACCCAGTACTTC. It yields the protein CASSFRDSPGGGQETQYF.

V is TRBV9 and J is TRBJ2-3; 10 bases align to TRBD2. J lost 0 bases, V lost 3 bases, and 13 bases had no gene match. Germline CDR1 reads SGDLS; CDR2 reads YYNGEE. The CDR3 is 19 residues long. The CDR3 loop is CASSERGVLAGVSTDTQYF. CDR3 bases: TGTGCCAGCAGCGAGAGAGGGGTGCTAGCGGGAGTTAGCACAGATACGCAGTATTTT.

The chain has TRBV7-9 and TRBJ2-7, with D perhaps TRBD2 (5 bases). Trimming took off 5 bases at V and 2 bases at J, with 13 bases between the two ends. The CDR3 is 14 amino acids. CDR1 and CDR2 (germline): SEHNR, FQNEAQ (reference sequence). The CDR3 reads CASSHTRDPYEQYF. The CDR3 bases are TGTGCCAGCAGCCACACCCGGGATCCCTACGAGCAGTACTTC.

This chain links TRBV27 with TRBJ2-7; 7 nucleotides match TRBD2. With 5 bases clipped from V and 6 bases from J, the junction kept 4 bases outside the gene matches. The CDR3 sequence is 12 residues long. Germline V gene lookup returns CDR1 MNHEY and CDR2 SMNVEV (reference sequence). CDR3 protein: CASSAGRSEQYF. The CDR3 DNA sequence: TGTGCCAGCAGTGCCGGGAGGTCCGAGCAGTACTTC.

The V gene is TRBV7-2, the J gene TRBJ2-7; 8 bases agree with TRBD2. This CDR3 region has 14 residues. V shed 5 bases and J 3 bases; nucleotides not matched to a gene: 6. Germline CDR1 SGHTA, CDR2 FQGNSA. The CDR3 coding sequence is TGTGCCAGCAGCACGGGACTAGGGAGCTACGAGCAGTACTTC. Translated, it gives CASSTGLGSYEQYF. Drawing the rest from reference TRBV7-2 and TRBJ2-7, the complete variable domain is GAGVSQSPSNKVTEKGKDVELRCDPISGHTALYWYRQSLGQGLEFLIYFQGNSAPDKSGLPSDRFSAERTGGSVSTLTIQRTQQEDSAVYLCASSTGLGSYEQYFGPGTRLTVT.

This clone appeared once. The rearrangement links TRBV4-1 to TRBJ1-5, with 8 bases matching TRBD1. Trimming at V came to 2 bases and at J to 1 base, leaving 7 bases not matched to a gene. The CDR3 length is 17 residues. Germline CDR1 and CDR2: MGHRA and YSYEKL. This chain's CDR3 is CASSQFATGASNQPQHF. The CDR3 nucleotides are TGCGCCAGCAGCCAATTCGCGACAGGGGCCAGCAATCAGCCCCAGCATTTT.

V gene TRBV28 combines with J gene TRBJ1-5, with 10 bases identical to TRBD1. J gave up 5 bases and V 3 bases, and 7 bases lay outside the gene matches. Germline CDR1 and CDR2: MDHEN and SYDVKM. The CDR3 covers 16 residues. The CDR3 is CASSFWTGGTDQPQHF. The DNA of the CDR3 is TGTGCCAGCAGTTTTTGGACAGGGGGGACGGATCAGCCCCAGCATTTT. Together with reference TRBV28 and TRBJ1-5, the CDR3 gives the full variable domain: DVKVTQSSRYLVKRTGEKVFLECVQDMDHENMFWYRQDPGLGLRLIYFSYDVKMKEKGDIPEGYSVSREKKERFSLILESASTNQTSMYLCASSFWTGGTDQPQHFGDGTRLSIL.

The chain's CDR3 is CASSLMGQGDTEAFF. CDR3 in DNA: TGTGCCAGCAGCTTAATGGGCCAGGGGGACACTGAAGCTTTCTTT. The rearrangement links TRBV7-3 to TRBJ1-1, with 7 bases fitting TRBD1. The CDR3 is made up of 15 amino acids. With 1 base clipped from V and 3 bases from J, the junction kept 5 bases outside the gene matches. Germline V CDR1 and CDR2: SGHTA, FQGTGA.

The chain employs TRBV5-4 and TRBJ2-7; D is unresolved. Trimming removed 4 bases at V and 5 bases at J, with 7 bases between. This CDR3 region has 11 residues. Germline V gene sequence: CDR1 SGHNT, CDR2 YYREEE (reference sequence). The CDR3 DNA reads as TGTGCCAGCAGCCGATACAACGAGCAGTACTTC. Protein product: CASSRYNEQYF.

The chain joins TRBV6-6 to TRBJ2-7, with D unclear. The CDR3 contains 15 residues. Trimming shortened V by 3 bases and J by 0 bases, and 12 bases separated the two germline ends. Germline loops: CDR1 MNHNY, CDR2 SVGAGI (reference sequence). The CDR3 DNA sequence: TGTGCCAGCAGTTATATGGCGGTGAGCTCCTACGAGCAGTACTTC. Its protein product is CASSYMAVSSYEQYF.

V is TRBV28 and J is TRBJ2-7; the match to TRBD2 covers 8 bases. The CDR3 extends over 13 amino acids. CDR1 and CDR2 (germline): MDHEN, SYDVKM. J lost 7 bases, V lost 6 bases, and 8 bases had no gene match. The CDR3 loop is CASRDLGTREQYF. In nucleotides, the CDR3 is TGTGCCAGCAGAGATCTCGGGACTAGAGAGCAGTACTTC. The complete variable domain, with remaining parts taken from reference TRBV28 and TRBJ2-7, reads DVKVTQSSRYLVKRTGEKVFLECVQDMDHENMFWYRQDPGLGLRLIYFSYDVKMKEKGDIPEGYSVSREKKERFSLILESASTNQTSMYLCASRDLGTREQYFGPGTRLTVT.

The chain combines TRBV10-3 with TRBJ2-1, with TRBD2 identical over 8 bases. V gave up 7 bases and J gave up 5 bases; unmatched junction bases: 7. CDR3 length equals 14 residues. CDR1 and CDR2 (germline): ENHRY, SYGVKD. The chain's CDR3 is CAITRGAGDNEQFF. In DNA form, the CDR3 reads TGTGCCATCACCAGGGGAGCGGGAGACAATGAGCAGTTCTTC.

The V call is TRBV4-1, the J call TRBJ2-7; 12 bases are shared with TRBD2. This CDR3 comprises 14 residues. Per germline, CDR1 MGHRA and CDR2 YSYEKL. V lost 5 bases and J lost 7; bases outside the gene matches: 6. CDR3 sequence: CASSFSSGRGEQYF. CDR3 coding DNA: TGCGCCAGCAGCTTTTCTAGCGGGAGGGGTGAGCAGTACTTC.

The chain links TRBV4-3 to TRBJ2-5, with 10 nucleotides matching TRBD2. Germline CDR1 is LGHNA and CDR2 is YSLEER. The CDR3 is 19 amino acids. The junction had 11 bases not matched to a gene; V was cut back by 0 bases and J by 1 base. The CDR3 loop reads CASSQDRTSGDSFQETQYF. Here the CDR3 DNA reads TGCGCCAGCAGCCAAGATAGAACTAGCGGGGATAGTTTCCAAGAGACCCAGTACTTC.

The chain has TRBV7-8 and TRBJ2-1; a weak D match, TRBD2 (6 bases). The CDR3 totals 14 residues. Germline CDR1 reads SGHVS; CDR2 reads FQNEAQ. Trimming pared 2 bases from V and 6 bases from J, leaving 11 bases between. The CDR3 sequence is CASSLSYSGNEQFF. CDR3 DNA: TGTGCCAGCAGCTTATCTTATAGCGGCAATGAGCAGTTCTTC. Together with reference TRBV7-8 and TRBJ2-1, the CDR3 gives the full variable domain: GAGVSQSPRYKVAKRGQDVALRCDPISGHVSLFWYQQALGQGPEFLTYFQNEAQLDKSGLPSDRFFAERPEGSVSTLKIQRTQQEDSAVYLCASSLSYSGNEQFFGPGTRLTVL.

This chain joins TRBV9 and TRBJ2-3; TRBD1 aligns across 9 bases. Germline V lookup: CDR1 SGDLS, CDR2 YYNGEE. The CDR3 runs to 15 residues. Trimming removed 1 base from V and 2 bases from J; junction bases left unmatched: 2. The CDR3 DNA follows: TGTGCCAGCAGCGTAAGGGACAGGGACACAGATACGCAGTATTTT. It is translated as CASSVRDRDTDTQYF.

The V gene is TRBV28, the J gene TRBJ2-5, with a possible D match to TRBD2 (6 bases). The CDR3 is made up of 14 amino acids. Germline CDR1 and CDR2: MDHEN and SYDVKM. V lost 5 bases to trimming and J lost 3 bases, with 13 bases between them. DNA for the CDR3: TGTGCCAGCAGTCTACGACTAGATGAAGAGACCCAGTACTTC. Translated, it gives CASSLRLDEETQYF.

The gene calls are TRBV28 and TRBJ1-2; 8 nucleotides line up with TRBD1. J lost 7 bases, V lost 6 bases, and 19 bases had no gene match. Germline loops: CDR1 MDHEN, CDR2 SYDVKM. The CDR3 extends over 17 amino acids. CDR3 amino acids: CASRSPARRQGMGGYTF. For the CDR3, the DNA is TGTGCCAGCAGATCACCCGCCCGGCGACAGGGGATGGGTGGCTACACCTTC.